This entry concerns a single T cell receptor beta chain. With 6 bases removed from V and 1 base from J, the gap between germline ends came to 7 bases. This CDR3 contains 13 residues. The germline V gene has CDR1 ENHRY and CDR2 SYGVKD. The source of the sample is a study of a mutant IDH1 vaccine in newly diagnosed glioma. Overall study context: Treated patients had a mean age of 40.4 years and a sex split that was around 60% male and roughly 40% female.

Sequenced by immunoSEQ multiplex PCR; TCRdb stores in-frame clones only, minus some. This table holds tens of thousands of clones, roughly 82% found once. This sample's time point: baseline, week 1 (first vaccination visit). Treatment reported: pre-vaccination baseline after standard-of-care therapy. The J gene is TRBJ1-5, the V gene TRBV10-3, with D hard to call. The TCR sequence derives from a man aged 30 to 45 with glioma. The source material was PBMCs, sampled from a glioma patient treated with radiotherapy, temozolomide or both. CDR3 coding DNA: TGTGCCATCAGGAGGGAGAGCAATCAGCCCCAGCATTTT. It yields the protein CAIRRESNQPQHF.